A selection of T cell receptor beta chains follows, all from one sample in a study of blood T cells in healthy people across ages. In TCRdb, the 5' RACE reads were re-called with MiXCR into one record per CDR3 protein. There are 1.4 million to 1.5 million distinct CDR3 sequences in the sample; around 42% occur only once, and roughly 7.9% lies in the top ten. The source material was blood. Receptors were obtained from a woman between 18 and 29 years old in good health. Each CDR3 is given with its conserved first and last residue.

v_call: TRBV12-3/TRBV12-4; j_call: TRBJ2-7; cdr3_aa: CASSNPGTSGSYEQYF
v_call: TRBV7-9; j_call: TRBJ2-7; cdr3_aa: CASSNHAKGTHYEQYF
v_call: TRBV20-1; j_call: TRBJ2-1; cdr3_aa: CSARPGTGYNEQFF
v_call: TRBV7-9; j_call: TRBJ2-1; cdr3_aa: CASSSRQGRYNEQFF
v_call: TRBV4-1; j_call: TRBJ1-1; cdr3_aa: CASSQGLRGVEAFF
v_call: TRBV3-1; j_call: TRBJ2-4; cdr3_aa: CASSTSVTKNIQYF
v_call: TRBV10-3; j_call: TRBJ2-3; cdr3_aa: CAISAGVRDTQYF
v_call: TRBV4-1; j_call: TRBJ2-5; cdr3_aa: CASSQEARYAQYF
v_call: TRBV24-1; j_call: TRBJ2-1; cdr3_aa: CATSSRTSGLSYNEQFF
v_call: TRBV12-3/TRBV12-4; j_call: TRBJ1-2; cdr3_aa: CASRSTGRDYGYTF
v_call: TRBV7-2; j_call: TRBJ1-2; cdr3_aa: CASSPDNRGGYTF
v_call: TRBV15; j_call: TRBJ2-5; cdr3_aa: CATSRGRGRQETQYF
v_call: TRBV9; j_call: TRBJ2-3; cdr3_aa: CASSSDSPYTDTQYF
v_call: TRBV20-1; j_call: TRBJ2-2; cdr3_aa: CSGTGGGTGELFF
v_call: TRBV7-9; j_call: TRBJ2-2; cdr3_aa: CASSWPGELFF
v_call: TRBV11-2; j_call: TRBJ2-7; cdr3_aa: CASVTSGDLYNEQYF
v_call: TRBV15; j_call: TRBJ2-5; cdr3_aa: CATSELESGTQYF
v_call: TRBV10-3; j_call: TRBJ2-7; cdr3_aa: CAISFSGVRDEQYF
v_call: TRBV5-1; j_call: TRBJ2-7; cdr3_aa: CASRQEGREQYF
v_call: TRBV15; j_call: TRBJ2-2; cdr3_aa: CATSREQGGTGELFF
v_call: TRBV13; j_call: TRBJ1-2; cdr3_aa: CASSLIGLTGNGYTF
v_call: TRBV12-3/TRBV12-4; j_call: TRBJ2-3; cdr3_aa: CASRHPSGDTQYF
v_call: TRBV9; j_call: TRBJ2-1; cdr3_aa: CAGSVSSGGGTSEQFF
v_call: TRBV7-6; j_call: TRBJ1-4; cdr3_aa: CASSLAAGYNEKLFF
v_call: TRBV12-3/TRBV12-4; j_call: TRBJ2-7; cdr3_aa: CASSIRLQAPTYEQYF
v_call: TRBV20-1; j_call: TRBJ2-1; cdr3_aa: CSALPLLAPNYNEQFF
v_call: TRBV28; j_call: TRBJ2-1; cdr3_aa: CASSPILAGGRDEQFF
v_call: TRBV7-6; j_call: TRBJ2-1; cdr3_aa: CASSSLDSGEQFF
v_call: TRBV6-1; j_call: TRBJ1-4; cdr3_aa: CASSAQNTGGSEKLFF
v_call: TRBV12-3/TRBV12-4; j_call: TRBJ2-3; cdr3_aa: CASSPSRYEGTDTQYF
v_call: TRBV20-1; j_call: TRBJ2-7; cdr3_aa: CSARPGQLGVGQQYF
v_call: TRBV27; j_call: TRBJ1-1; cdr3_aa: CASSLSGVGNTEAFF
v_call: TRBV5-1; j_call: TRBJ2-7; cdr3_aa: CASSLVMTGGSYEQYF
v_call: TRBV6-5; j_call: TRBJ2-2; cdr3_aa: CASSLGLAGGPSELFF
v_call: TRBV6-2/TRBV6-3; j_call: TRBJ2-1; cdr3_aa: CASSYSKTGKGRNEQFF
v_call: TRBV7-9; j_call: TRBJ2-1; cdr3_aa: CASSLVGTREYNEQFF
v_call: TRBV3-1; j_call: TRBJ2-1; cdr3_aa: CASAPGAGDSYNEQFF
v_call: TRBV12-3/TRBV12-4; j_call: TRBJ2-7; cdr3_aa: CASSFTLYEQYF
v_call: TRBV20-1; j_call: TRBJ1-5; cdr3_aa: CSASDSPGRQPQHF
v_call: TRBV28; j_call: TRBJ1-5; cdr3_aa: CASSSLILQGYPSSNQPQHF
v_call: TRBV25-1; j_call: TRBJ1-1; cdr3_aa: CASSDLGEAFF
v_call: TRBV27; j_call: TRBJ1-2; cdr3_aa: CASSPTLGGYNYGYTF
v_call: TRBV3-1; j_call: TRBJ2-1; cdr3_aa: CASSQRARHHNEQFF
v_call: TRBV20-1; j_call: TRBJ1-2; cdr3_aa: CSAPRGRGSYGYTF
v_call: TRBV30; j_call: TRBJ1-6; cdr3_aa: CAWSWEGALHF
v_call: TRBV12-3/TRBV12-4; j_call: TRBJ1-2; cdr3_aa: CASSFTETNYGYTF
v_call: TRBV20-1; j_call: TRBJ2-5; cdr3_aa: CSARALADQETQYF
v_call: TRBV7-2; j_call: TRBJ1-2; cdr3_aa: CASSFRWGGAGYGYTF